This TCR beta chain was profiled in a study of OX40 agonist ivuxolimab in advanced cancers. Overall study context: Patients received ivuxolimab, an agonistic anti-OX40 (CD134) antibody. The dose-escalation cohort had hepatocellular carcinoma, melanoma, renal cell or head and neck cancer.

As regards this clone: What it binds is not known.

The method was immunoSEQ multiplex PCR; TCRdb's version includes in-frame clones alone and lacks a portion of them. The repertoire holds tens of thousands of clones, with roughly 91% as singletons. Findings and caveats of the study: Expanded clones tended on average to be more numerous among CD8+ T cells than CD4+.

V trimming: 5 bases; J trimming: 5 bases; junction bases outside the gene matches: 7. Per the germline V gene, CDR1 is SGHTA and CDR2 is FQGNSA. The CDR3 contains 14 residues. This specimen consisted of CD4+ or CD8+ T cells sorted from blood, obtained in a trial of the OX40 agonist ivuxolimab. This TCR came from an adult with an advanced solid tumor such as melanoma, head and neck, liver or kidney cancer. The chain is built from TRBV7-2 and TRBJ2-5; TRBD1 aligns across 8 bases. For the CDR3, the DNA is TGTGCCAGCAGCGCCGGACAGGGCTTGGAGACCCAGTACTTC. Its translation is CASSAGQGLETQYF. Based on the CDR3 plus reference TRBV7-2 and TRBJ2-5, the full variable domain is GAGVSQSPSNKVTEKGKDVELRCDPISGHTALYWYRQSLGQGLEFLIYFQGNSAPDKSGLPSDRFSAERTGGSVSTLTIQRTQQEDSAVYLCASSAGQGLETQYFGPGTRLLVL.